The source of this T cell receptor beta chain is a study of human T cells and chemical hapten exposure. Notes on the study in general: Every donor had alopecia, and their immune response may therefore differ from healthy people's.

This CDR3 has 14 residues. Germline V gene lookup returns CDR1 LGHDT and CDR2 YNNKEL (reference sequence). Trimming took off 5 bases at V and 1 base at J, with 11 bases between the two ends. The library tagged each cDNA molecule with unique molecular identifiers. TCRdb used MiXCR to reprocess the RACE reads, holding one entry per CDR3 protein. The sample carries around 75,000 distinct CDR3 sequences, 12% recorded once. This sample's time point: patch test 1, 2 weeks after DPC sensitization. The treatment is: therapeutic diphenylcyclopropenone sensitization with weekly scalp DPC. About this clonotype: Its antigen is currently unknown.

The source was whole blood, collected in connection with sensitization to the hapten diphenylcyclopropenone (DPC). V gene TRBV3-1 combines with J gene TRBJ1-1; D may be TRBD1 (6 bases). This sequence originates from a woman aged 55 to 70 with alopecia areata. Some clones in this sample may be carry-over from other donors' samples. This CDR3 is CASSYETGNTEAFF. The CDR3 DNA sequence: TGTGCCAGCAGCTATGAGACAGGGAACACTGAAGCTTTCTTT.